This is a list of T cell receptor beta chains from one sample in a study of T cells in localized non-small cell lung cancer. The repertoire was sequenced with immunoSEQ multiplex PCR; TCRdb's copy has only in-frame clones and lacks some. The repertoire includes under 30,000 clones, around nine tenths of them detected once, and 13% to 15% sits in the top ten. The specimen comprised peripheral blood, sampled before any cancer treatment. The source is a female donor aged 60 or older with stage I lung adenocarcinoma. CDR3s include the opening cysteine and the closing phenylalanine or tryptophan. A D gene is named only where the DNA matches it firmly. Expanded clones are given a class, and other clones once, few, many or no size at all.

D: TRBD2; V: TRBV19; size: -; J: TRBJ2-1; CDR3: CASSPSSGRIYNEQFF; DNA: TGTGCCAGTAGCCCTTCTAGCGGGAGGATCTACAATGAGCAGTTCTTC
D: -; V: TRBV18; size: -; J: TRBJ2-7; CDR3: CASSQALQGTSYEQYF; DNA: TGTGCCAGCTCACAGGCATTACAGGGAACTTCCTACGAGCAGTACTTC
D: -; V: TRBV9; size: -; J: TRBJ2-6; CDR3: CASSGGRERNSGANVLTF; DNA: TGTGCCAGCAGCGGCGGGCGGGAAAGAAACTCTGGGGCCAACGTCCTGACTTTC
D: -; V: TRBV5-6; size: -; J: TRBJ1-5; CDR3: CASSFGGQPQHF; DNA: TGTGCCAGCAGCTTCGGGGGTCAGCCCCAGCATTTT
D: -; V: TRBV25-1; size: -; J: TRBJ2-6; CDR3: CASSEDDGYSGANVLTF; DNA: TGTGCCAGCAGTGAAGATGACGGCTACTCTGGGGCCAACGTCCTGACTTTC
D: -; V: TRBV7-9; size: few; J: TRBJ2-1; CDR3: CASSLGSGGNEQFF; DNA: TGTGCCAGCAGCTTAGGGTCTGGGGGCAATGAGCAGTTCTTC
D: -; V: TRBV5-1; size: once; J: TRBJ2-7; CDR3: CASSSGLSYEQYF; DNA: TGCGCCAGCAGCTCGGGGCTTTCCTACGAGCAGTACTTC
D: -; V: TRBV18; size: -; J: TRBJ2-7; CDR3: CASSPTQREQYF; DNA: TGTGCCAGCTCACCCACTCAGCGGGAGCAGTACTTC
D: -; V: TRBV14; size: -; J: TRBJ2-7; CDR3: CASSQEGTKSYEQYF; DNA: TGTGCCAGCAGCCAAGAAGGCACAAAATCCTACGAGCAGTACTTC
D: -; V: TRBV5-1; size: -; J: TRBJ1-4; CDR3: CASSSTASATNEKLFF; DNA: TGCGCCAGCAGCTCGACAGCCTCTGCAACTAATGAAAAACTGTTTTTT
D: TRBD1; V: TRBV7-2; size: few; J: TRBJ1-2; CDR3: CASSFYLGQGDGYTF; DNA: TGTGCCAGCAGCTTTTATTTGGGACAGGGGGATGGCTACACCTTC
D: -; V: TRBV19; size: -; J: TRBJ2-7; CDR3: CASSPQGKTYEQYF; DNA: TGTGCCAGTAGTCCCCAGGGTAAGACCTACGAGCAGTACTTC
D: TRBD2; V: TRBV18; size: -; J: TRBJ2-3; CDR3: CASSPPSSGGADTQYF; DNA: TGTGCCAGCTCACCACCGTCTAGCGGGGGAGCAGATACGCAGTATTTT
D: TRBD1; V: TRBV6-6; size: -; J: TRBJ1-1; CDR3: CASTEKRTGRGAFF; DNA: TGTGCCAGCACCGAAAAACGGACAGGGAGAGGAGCTTTCTTT
D: TRBD1; V: TRBV27; size: -; J: TRBJ1-2; CDR3: CASSFRTGGESNYGYTF; DNA: TGTGCCAGCAGTTTCCGGACAGGGGGCGAATCTAACTATGGCTACACCTTC
D: TRBD1; V: TRBV19; size: -; J: TRBJ1-1; CDR3: CASSPRDRVNTEAFF; DNA: TGTGCCAGTAGTCCCCGGGACAGGGTGAACACTGAAGCTTTCTTT
D: -; V: TRBV10-3; size: -; J: TRBJ2-4; CDR3: CAISEDGNIQYF; DNA: TGTGCCATCAGTGAGGACGGAAACATTCAGTACTTC
D: TRBD2; V: TRBV7-9; size: once; J: TRBJ2-1; CDR3: CASSPGRAIINEQFF; DNA: TGTGCCAGCAGCCCCGGGAGGGCCATTATCAATGAGCAGTTCTTC
D: TRBD1; V: TRBV11-3; size: -; J: TRBJ1-2; CDR3: CARRQQLRGQGIHGYTF; DNA: TGTGCCCGACGCCAGCAGCTTAGGGGGCAGGGGATCCATGGCTACACCTTC
D: TRBD1; V: TRBV5-1; size: -; J: TRBJ2-6; CDR3: CASSLQGQAFSGANVLTF; DNA: TGCGCCAGCAGCTTGCAGGGACAGGCGTTCTCTGGGGCCAACGTCCTGACTTTC
D: TRBD2; V: TRBV11-2; size: -; J: TRBJ2-1; CDR3: CASSLLSGGDPYNEQFF; DNA: TGTGCCAGCAGCCTCCTTAGCGGGGGTGACCCTTACAATGAGCAGTTCTTC
D: -; V: TRBV28; size: once; J: TRBJ2-7; CDR3: CASSRGLNSYEQYF; DNA: TGTGCCAGCAGTCGGGGGCTGAACTCCTACGAGCAGTACTTC
D: -; V: TRBV18; size: -; J: TRBJ2-2; CDR3: CASSPGANTGELFF; DNA: TGTGCCAGCTCACCGGGAGCTAACACCGGGGAGCTGTTTTTT
D: TRBD2; V: TRBV9; size: -; J: TRBJ2-2; CDR3: CASSVTSGSGELFF; DNA: TGTGCCAGCAGCGTGACTAGCGGGAGCGGGGAGCTGTTTTTT
D: -; V: TRBV4-2; size: -; J: TRBJ1-4; CDR3: CASSQAQGGGANEKLFF; DNA: TGTGCCAGCAGCCAAGCCCAGGGTGGCGGTGCTAATGAAAAACTGTTTTTT
D: TRBD1; V: TRBV7-8; size: -; J: TRBJ1-1; CDR3: CASSSKTGLTAFF; DNA: TGTGCCAGCAGCTCTAAGACAGGGCTGACGGCTTTCTTT
D: TRBD1; V: TRBV6-1; size: few; J: TRBJ1-6; CDR3: CASSENRDRVIPLHF; DNA: TGTGCCAGCAGTGAAAACCGGGACAGGGTTATACCCCTCCACTTT
D: TRBD1; V: TRBV9; size: -; J: TRBJ1-3; CDR3: CASSRQGNGGNTIYF; DNA: TGTGCCAGCAGCAGACAGGGAAATGGTGGAAACACCATATATTTT
D: -; V: TRBV15; size: -; J: TRBJ2-7; CDR3: CATSRSDHRDGQYF; DNA: TGTGCCACCAGCAGATCCGACCACAGGGACGGGCAGTACTTC
D: -; V: TRBV6-5; size: -; J: TRBJ1-5; CDR3: CASSPLNRQIQHF; DNA: TGTGCCAGCAGTCCCCTCAATCGACAGATCCAGCATTTT
D: -; V: TRBV28; size: -; J: TRBJ1-2; CDR3: CASSRGDTSNYGYTF; DNA: TGTGCCAGCAGTCGGGGGGACACTTCTAACTATGGCTACACCTTC
D: -; V: TRBV11-3; size: -; J: TRBJ2-1; CDR3: CASSLRRSYNEQFF; DNA: TGTGCCAGCAGCTTGAGAAGATCCTACAATGAGCAGTTCTTC
D: -; V: TRBV7-6; size: -; J: TRBJ1-2; CDR3: CASSPPGSKGYTF; DNA: TGTGCCAGCAGCCCCCCGGGGAGTAAGGGCTACACCTTC
D: -; V: TRBV27; size: -; J: TRBJ1-5; CDR3: CASGLYSNQPQHF; DNA: TGTGCCAGCGGCCTATATAGCAATCAGCCCCAGCATTTT
D: -; V: TRBV5-6; size: -; J: TRBJ2-2; CDR3: CASIRTMGANTGELFF; DNA: TGTGCCAGCATCCGAACTATGGGGGCGAACACCGGGGAGCTGTTTTTT
D: TRBD2; V: TRBV11-2; size: -; J: TRBJ2-3; CDR3: CASAGGRSTDTQYF; DNA: TGTGCCAGTGCGGGAGGGCGAAGCACAGATACGCAGTATTTT
D: -; V: TRBV4-1; size: -; J: TRBJ2-5; CDR3: CASSQEPGADETQYF; DNA: TGCGCCAGCAGCCAAGAGCCGGGGGCGGATGAGACCCAGTACTTC
D: TRBD2; V: TRBV11-3; size: -; J: TRBJ2-7; CDR3: CASSFRLAGDSYEQYF; DNA: TGTGCCAGCAGCTTTCGTCTAGCGGGAGACTCCTACGAGCAGTACTTC
D: -; V: TRBV7-8; size: once; J: TRBJ1-2; CDR3: CASSLDLRTPINYGYTF; DNA: TGTGCCAGCAGCTTAGATTTACGGACACCAATTAACTATGGCTACACCTTC
D: -; V: TRBV7-3; size: -; J: TRBJ2-5; CDR3: CASSLTAGERETQYF; DNA: TGTGCCAGCAGCTTGACCGCCGGTGAGAGGGAGACCCAGTACTTC
D: TRBD1; V: TRBV6-4; size: -; J: TRBJ1-2; CDR3: CASRQTGGLGGYTF; DNA: TGTGCCAGCAGGCAGACAGGGGGCCTCGGCGGCTACACCTTC
D: TRBD1; V: TRBV7-9; size: -; J: TRBJ1-6; CDR3: CASSLTEQGSPLHF; DNA: TGTGCCAGCAGCTTGACGGAACAGGGGTCACCCCTCCACTTT
D: -; V: TRBV27; size: -; J: TRBJ1-3; CDR3: CASSLSYRLSGNTIYF; DNA: TGTGCCAGCAGTTTATCGTACAGGCTCTCTGGAAACACCATATATTTT
D: TRBD1; V: TRBV2; size: -; J: TRBJ1-1; CDR3: CASSEARTGEVGAFF; DNA: TGTGCCAGCAGTGAAGCGCGGACAGGGGAGGTAGGGGCTTTCTTT
D: -; V: TRBV5-5; size: -; J: TRBJ2-1; CDR3: CASSRPHSPLNNEQFF; DNA: TGTGCCAGCAGCCGTCCCCACTCACCGCTAAACAATGAGCAGTTCTTC
D: -; V: TRBV19; size: -; J: TRBJ1-1; CDR3: CASSIGGGVPEAFF; DNA: TGTGCCAGTAGTATAGGGGGTGGGGTCCCTGAAGCTTTCTTT
D: TRBD1; V: TRBV11-3; size: -; J: TRBJ2-5; CDR3: CASSLKSGTEAYQETQYF; DNA: TGTGCCAGCAGCTTAAAATCCGGGACAGAAGCCTACCAAGAGACCCAGTACTTC
D: -; V: TRBV14; size: few; J: TRBJ1-4; CDR3: CASSQEIGAGEKLFF; DNA: TGTGCCAGCAGCCAAGAAATCGGGGCGGGGGAAAAACTGTTTTTT
D: -; V: TRBV27; size: -; J: TRBJ2-7; CDR3: CASSSARNRPFSYEQYF; DNA: TGTGCCAGCAGTTCGGCACGGAACAGGCCCTTTTCCTACGAGCAGTACTTC
D: TRBD2; V: TRBV6-1; size: -; J: TRBJ2-2; CDR3: CASSELAGGTGELFF; DNA: TGTGCCAGCAGTGAACTAGCGGGGGGGACCGGGGAGCTGTTTTTT
D: TRBD1; V: TRBV5-6; size: -; J: TRBJ1-2; CDR3: CASSPGQGRDGYTF; DNA: TGTGCCAGCAGCCCAGGACAGGGCCGCGATGGCTACACCTTC